These 17 T cell receptor beta chains were all obtained from the same sample, sequenced in a study of cytomegalovirus exposure and HLA in healthy donors. Researchers ran the PCR with 60 Vbeta and 13 Jbeta primers. The method was immunoSEQ multiplex PCR; TCRdb's version includes in-frame clones alone and lacks a portion of them. The sample records about 180,000 clones, around 80% being singletons. The source material was PBMCs. Receptors originate from a woman in her twenties or thirties in good health and CMV-seronegative.

The chain employs TRBV6-1 and TRBJ2-5; maybe TRBD2 (5 bases). V was trimmed by 6 bases and J by 5 bases, leaving 19 bases between them. The CDR3 is made up of 15 amino acids. Germline CDR1 MNHNS, CDR2 SASEGT. The CDR3 loop reads CASSPEDEAWETQYF. Here the CDR3 DNA reads TGTGCCAGCAGCCCGGAGGACGAGGCATGGGAGACCCAGTACTTC.

The V call is TRBV19, the J call TRBJ1-2; 8 nucleotides agree with TRBD1. The trim removed 6 bases at V and 2 bases at J, leaving 8 bases unmatched. The CDR3 length is 15 residues. The V gene's germline CDR1 is LNHDA and CDR2 SQIVND (reference sequence). The CDR3 spells CASSPTGERNYGYTF. The CDR3 bases are TGTGCCAGTAGCCCGACAGGGGAAAGGAACTATGGCTACACCTTC.

The J gene is TRBJ2-1, the V gene TRBV5-5; D gene uncertain. This CDR3 contains 15 residues. Germline V gene data show CDR1 as SGHKS and CDR2 as YYEKEE (reference sequence). Trimming shortened V by 0 bases and J by 0 bases, and 7 bases separated the two germline ends. The CDR3 reads CASSLATLSYNEQFF. CDR3 sequence (DNA): TGTGCCAGCAGCTTGGCAACTCTCTCCTACAATGAGCAGTTCTTC.

A few counts support this clone. The chain employs TRBV30 and TRBJ2-7, with D unresolved. This CDR3 is built from 13 residues. Germline CDR1 GTSNPN, CDR2 SVGIG (reference sequence). V dropped 0 bases and J dropped 7 bases, with 13 bases sitting between them. For the CDR3, the DNA is TGTGCCTGGAGTGTAACCTGGGCGAGTGAGCAGTACTTC. Translated: CAWSVTWASEQYF. The full variable domain, in which reference TRBV30 and TRBJ2-7 provide the parts outside the CDR3, is SQTIHQWPATLVQPVGSPLSLECTVEGTSNPNLYWYRQAAGRGLQLLFYSVGIGQISSEVPQNLSASRPQDRQFILSSKKLLLSDSGFYLCAWSVTWASEQYFGPGTRLTVT.

The chain uses TRBV7-2 and TRBJ2-3; maybe TRBD1 (6 bases). Germline V gives CDR1 SGHTA, CDR2 FQGNSA. The CDR3 contains 15 residues. Trimming left V 6 bases short and J 2 bases short, with 15 bases between. The CDR3 bases are TGTGCCAGCAGAACCGGGACAAGGTACACAGATACGCAGTATTTT. Its translation is CASRTGTRYTDTQYF.

CDR3 bases: TGTGCCAGCGGTCAATCTTTACAGGGGATTGGAAAGACCCAGTACTTC. Translation: CASGQSLQGIGKTQYF. The chain is built from TRBV27 and TRBJ2-5, with 7 bases aligning to TRBD1. The germline V gene encodes CDR1 MNHEY and CDR2 SMNVEV (reference sequence). V shed 8 bases and J 6 bases; nucleotides not matched to a gene: 18. The CDR3 sequence is 16 residues long.

A few counts support this clone. Compared with germline, one end of the junction differs, possibly owing to a read error. The rearrangement joins TRBV5-1 to TRBJ2-7, with 8 bases identical to TRBD1. The CDR3 runs to 12 residues. In germline, CDR1 is SGHRS, CDR2 YFSETQ. The CDR3 sequence: CASRPGTGQSHF. As DNA, the CDR3 is TGCGCCAGCCGTCCCGGGACAGGACAATCGCACTTC.

The chain has TRBV4-1 and TRBJ2-4; tentative D call: TRBD1 (6 bases). Germline V lookup: CDR1 MGHRA, CDR2 YSYEKL. Trimming stripped 2 bases from V and 0 bases from J, with 23 bases between. CDR3 size: 20 residues. For the CDR3, the DNA is TGCGCCAGCAGCCAATTTGCAGGGGATGTCATGAACTTAGCCAAAAACATTCAGTACTTC. It specifies CASSQFAGDVMNLAKNIQYF.

The J gene is TRBJ2-1, the V gene TRBV12-5, with 13 nucleotides matching TRBD2. Per germline, CDR1 LGHNT and CDR2 FRNRAP. J lost 5 bases, V lost 5 bases, and 3 bases had no gene match. This CDR3 is 15 amino acids long. CDR3 in DNA: TGTGCTAGTGGTCAAGGGACTAGCGGGGACAATGAGCAGTTCTTC. Amino acids: CASGQGTSGDNEQFF.

The V gene is TRBV18, the J gene TRBJ1-1; no definite D call. The CDR3 has 15 residues. Germline V lookup: CDR1 KGHSH, CDR2 LQKENI. V lost 3 bases and J lost 1, with 12 bases in between. Here the CDR3 DNA reads TGTGCCAGCTCACCGGGTCACGGGGAGAACACTGAAGCTTTCTTT. It is translated as CASSPGHGENTEAFF. The variable domain in full, with the rest retrieved from reference TRBV18 and TRBJ1-1, is NAGVMQNPRHLVRRRGQEARLRCSPMKGHSHVYWYRQLPEEGLKFMVYLQKENIIDESGMPKERFSAEFPKEGPSILRIQQVVRGDSAAYFCASSPGHGENTEAFFGQGTRLTVV.

The chain links TRBV5-1 to TRBJ2-1; 9 nucleotides match TRBD2. After removal of 3 bases from V and 7 bases from J, the junction contained 8 bases not matched to a gene. Germline lookup yields CDR1 SGHRS and CDR2 YFSETQ. The CDR3 extends over 15 amino acids. CDR3 sequence (DNA): TGCGCCAGCAGCTCGGGGACTAGCATGGGGAATGAGCAGTTCTTC. As protein: CASSSGTSMGNEQFF.

The chain links TRBV5-1 to TRBJ2-1; 8 bases align to TRBD2. This CDR3 region has 16 residues. Germline CDR1 reads SGHRS; CDR2 reads YFSETQ. The V segment lost 3 bases and the J segment 1 base; nucleotides outside the gene matches: 6. Here the CDR3 reads CASSWLAGYSYNEQFF. The CDR3 coding sequence is TGCGCCAGCAGCTGGCTAGCGGGCTATTCCTACAATGAGCAGTTCTTC.

CDR3 in amino acids: CASSEVLAGATGELFF. CDR3 DNA: TGTGCCAGCAGTGAAGTGTTAGCGGGGGCCACCGGGGAGCTGTTTTTT. J is TRBJ2-2 and V is TRBV2; the match to TRBD2 covers 9 bases. This CDR3 is 16 amino acids long. V lost 1 base, J lost 4 bases, and 4 bases stayed unmatched. Germline lookup yields CDR1 SNHLY and CDR2 FYNNEI.

This clone was seen once. V is TRBV7-8 and J is TRBJ1-1; D is unresolved. Looked up from germline, CDR1 is SGHVS and CDR2 is FQNEAQ. The V and J ends lost 4 bases and 4 bases respectively, with 7 bases between them. The CDR3 length is 12 residues. The CDR3 DNA sequence: TGTGCCAGCAGCTGGACTGGCACTGAAGCTTTCTTT. This gives the protein CASSWTGTEAFF.

The J gene is TRBJ2-3, the V gene TRBV19; 7 bases map to TRBD1. J was trimmed by 1 base and V by 5 bases; bases with no gene match: 3. CDR3 length: 14 residues. CDR1 is LNHDA and CDR2 is SQIVND in the germline V gene (reference sequence). The CDR3 is CASSVGQGTDTQYF. The CDR3 bases are TGTGCCAGTAGTGTCGGACAGGGCACAGATACGCAGTATTTT.

This chain uses TRBV25-1 with TRBJ2-2; 9 bases agree with TRBD2. With V trimmed by 4 bases and J by 5 bases, 2 bases remained unmatched. The germline V gene encodes CDR1 MGHDK and CDR2 SYGVNS. This CDR3 is built from 14 residues. In DNA, the CDR3 is TGTGCCAGCAGTGGTCTAGCGGGGACCGGGGAGCTGTTTTTT. Translated: CASSGLAGTGELFF.

The V call is TRBV25-1, the J call TRBJ2-5; the match to TRBD2 covers 8 bases. CDR1 and CDR2 from the germline V gene are MGHDK and SYGVNS. CDR3 length: 16 residues. Losses at the gene ends were 7 bases for V and 5 bases for J; bases not matched to a gene: 15. The CDR3 coding sequence is TGTGCCAGCACCATTAAGGGCTTTTCGGGGGGGGAGACCCAGTACTTC. Residues: CASTIKGFSGGETQYF.